The clone carrying this TCR beta chain was detected only once. These data originate in a study of blood T cell repertoires in COVID-19. The germline V gene has CDR1 SGHRS and CDR2 YFSETQ. This CDR3 comprises 15 residues. J was trimmed by 5 bases and V by 6 bases; bases with no gene match: 13. Everyone who took part was about 18 to 89 years old, and they came from about two dozen US areas. Clinical histories supplied by participants themselves formed the basis of cohort assignment. Methods used by the authors: Researchers report that nucleated cell counts were estimated from reference gene primer amplification. Profiled with immunoSEQ multiplex PCR; TCRdb holds only in-frame clones, not every one. Clone size and V and J calls were adopted from that table, with D and trimming inferred from the DNA. Among fewer than 400,000 clones listed, about 91% were seen once.

The V gene is TRBV5-1, the J gene TRBJ2-5; 7 positions match TRBD1. The sequence was obtained from a woman between 18 and 29 years old who had recovered from COVID-19. Source material: PBMCs or T cells enriched from blood (not recorded which). CDR3 sequence reads: CASNLGVRDSETQYF. The DNA for the CDR3 is TGCGCCAGCAATCTGGGTGTCAGGGACAGTGAGACCCAGTACTTC.